The sequence of this T cell receptor (beta chain) was determined in a study of post-analysis software for immune sequencing data (dated by TCRdb to the mid-2010s). For the study in its entirety: The recorded disease courses included relapsing-remitting, secondary progressive and progressive-relapsing multiple sclerosis, and some patients had no subtype annotation. A subset of samples was prepared in parallel using single-end sample barcoding, then pooled and co-amplified after Illumina adapter ligation. The multiple sclerosis patient repertoires were compared with approximately 11 previously published healthy control repertoires from donors aged roughly 6 to 25 years. Broad study findings and their caveats: Direct clustering with F measure revealed strong co-clustering of samples prepared in the same batch, which led to a batch-effect correction. Multiple sclerosis patients had significantly lower normalized Chao1 diversity than controls, a result that suggests substantial peripheral T-cell clonal expansion. Roughly 5 TRBV segments, including TRBV5-6, TRBV5-1 and TRBV20-1, were significantly more frequent in patients than controls. The multiple sclerosis patient group was slightly younger than the control group.

Library generation was performed with PCR. Sequencing was performed on an Illumina HiSeq 2500. To reduce PCR and sequencing biases, unique molecular identifiers were built into the TCR beta cDNA libraries. About 0.5 million cDNA molecules were obtained for every 1 to 10 million input T cells, so each molecule roughly corresponded to one T cell. Patient libraries were prepared and sequenced with the same protocol used for the earlier healthy control dataset. Within a given batch, samples were prepared together, multiplexed and sequenced on the same HiSeq lane. The authors processed their data as follows. Raw barcoded reads were processed with MIGEC, and single-read molecular identifier groups were discarded before consensus assembly and CDR3 extraction. Clonotype tables were post-analysed with VDJtools, normalizing diversity by down-sampling all datasets to the smallest sample size. Repertoire overlap clustering matched CDR3 amino acid but not nucleotide sequences to correct batch-related cross-sample contamination. TCRdb ran its own pipeline on the public reads, namely fastp trimming at Q25 and MiXCR clone calling, and kept in-frame beta chains. CDR3 protein sequences are deduplicated, and each keeps its most common genes and DNA. The V and J calls shown here were made by TCRdb, not taken from the authors' results. The sample table holds hundreds of thousands of distinct CDR3 sequences, of which more than 50% were seen once. Of the sample, around 11% is held by the ten largest clones.

In regard to this clonotype: It lacks a known antigen. No per-base quality is available; no much larger clone lies one base away.

TCR beta repertoires were profiled from peripheral blood of 13 young patients with multiple sclerosis to demonstrate the VDJtools post-analysis software. Multiple sclerosis patients were children and adolescents aged about 6 to 15 years. V is shortened by 0 bases, J by 3 bases, and the region joining them spans 11 bases. The CDR3 runs 15 amino acids, cysteine and phenylalanine included. Only CDR3 DNA remains: 45 bases, in frame from the first base. The germline V gene (reference sequence) provides CDR1 LNHNV and CDR2 YYDKDF. This TCR came from a girl under 10 years old with multiple sclerosis. The chain is made from TRBV15 and TRBJ1-2, and possibly TRBD1, on 5 matching bases. Sequencing input: blood. The DNA sequence is TGTGCCACCAGCAGAGATGGAACAGGCGACTATGGCTACACCTTC. It encodes CATSRDGTGDYGYTF.